The next 27 T cell receptor beta chains were all read from a single sample in a study of T cells in Graves' hyperthyroidism and ophthalmopathy. Amplification of TCR beta CDR3 regions was performed using RNA transcripts as template. First-round RT-PCR targeting the TCR CDR3 was performed with the HTBI primer set. Each CDR3 protein gets one entry after TCRdb re-called the multiplex PCR reads with MiXCR. The repertoire holds about 640,000 distinct CDR3 sequences, with less than 25% as singletons. Material for sequencing was blood. These TCRs come from a young man with Graves' ophthalmopathy.

The V and J genes are TRBV20-1 and TRBJ2-7; TRBD1 is a possible D gene (6 bases). Trimming took 0 bases from V and 2 from J, leaving 29 bases between them. The CDR3 contains 20 residues. CDR1 DFQATT and CDR2 SNEGSKA come from the germline V gene (reference sequence). The CDR3 sequence is CSARDRGVGPSAGEPYEQYF. Here the CDR3 DNA reads TGCAGTGCTAGAGATCGTGGTGTTGGCCCCTCCGCAGGGGAGCCCTACGAGCAGTACTTC.

Only a few counts were recorded for this clonotype. The V and J genes are TRBV18 and TRBJ2-1; 7 bases align to TRBD1. The CDR3 runs 18 residues. The J segment lost 0 bases and the V segment lost 1 base, leaving 9 bases of the junction unmatched. Per the germline V gene, CDR1 is KGHSH and CDR2 is LQKENI. The CDR3 is CASSPRPSDRSSYNEQFF. The CDR3 nucleotides read TGTGCCAGCTCACCACGGCCCTCGGACAGGAGCTCCTACAATGAGCAGTTCTTC.

This clonotype was seen only a few times. The V call is TRBV18, the J call TRBJ1-5, with D possibly TRBD1 on 6 matching bases. The CDR3 covers 16 residues. Trimming cost V 4 bases and J 0 bases, with 13 bases left between them. Germline V gene lookup returns CDR1 KGHSH and CDR2 LQKENI. CDR3 loop: CASSLYQGPSNQPQHF. CDR3 bases: TGTGCCAGCTCACTTTATCAGGGGCCTAGCAATCAGCCCCAGCATTTT.

The V gene is TRBV7-2, the J gene TRBJ2-2, with TRBD2 matching over 12 bases. Germline trimming cut 6 bases from V and 7 bases from J; bases unmatched to any gene: 9. Germline CDR1 reads SGHTA; CDR2 reads FQGNSA. This CDR3 region has 16 residues. In DNA form, the CDR3 reads TGTGCCAGCAGACCGACTAGCGGGAGAGGGTTCGGGGAGCTGTTTTTT. Its protein is CASRPTSGRGFGELFF.

The chain recombines TRBV29-1 with TRBJ2-1; 7 bases map to TRBD1. The CDR3 totals 13 residues. The V gene end was trimmed by 4 bases and the J gene end by 6 bases; junction bases not matched to a gene: 6. Per the germline V gene, CDR1 is SQVTM and CDR2 is ANQGSEA. DNA of the CDR3: TGCAGCGTTGGCAGGGGGATCGGCAATGAGCAGTTCTTC. Residues: CSVGRGIGNEQFF.

This clonotype has just a few counts. The rearrangement joins TRBV6-2 or TRBV6-3 to TRBJ1-2; 11 nucleotides agree with TRBD1. Germline V gives CDR1 MNHEY, CDR2 SVGEGT. The junction had 6 bases not matched to a gene; V was cut back by 0 bases and J by 6 bases. The CDR3 is made up of 16 amino acids. The CDR3 spells CASSYSWTGGIDGYTF. Written as DNA, the CDR3 is TGTGCCAGCAGTTACTCGTGGACAGGGGGCATCGATGGCTACACCTTC.

This rearrangement joins TRBV24-1 to TRBJ2-3, with 8 bases identical to TRBD1. With 11 bases clipped from V and 5 bases from J, the junction kept 5 bases outside the gene matches. Per germline, CDR1 KGHDR and CDR2 SFDVKD. CDR3 length equals 12 residues. The CDR3 spells CARQGSGDTQYF. CDR3 DNA sequence: TGTGCCAGACAGGGGAGCGGAGATACGCAGTATTTT.

The rearrangement links TRBV11-2 to TRBJ2-1; TRBD2 agrees at 8 bases. The CDR3 sequence is 16 residues long. V shed 5 bases and J 3 bases; nucleotides not matched to a gene: 9. Germline lookup yields CDR1 SGHAT and CDR2 FQNNGV. The CDR3 protein is CASSLRLAQSYNEQFF. Written as DNA, the CDR3 is TGTGCCAGCAGCCTAAGACTAGCGCAAAGCTACAATGAGCAGTTCTTC.

On this clonotype itself: A much larger clone lies a single base off, so this may be a read error. V and J are TRBV30 and TRBJ1-4; D not certain. Germline V gene sequence: CDR1 GTSNPN, CDR2 SVGIG (reference sequence). Deletions cut 3 bases from V and 4 bases from J, with 12 bases between. There are 14 residues in the CDR3. The chain's CDR3 is CAWRIEELNEKLFF. The CDR3 bases are TGTGCCTGGAGGATCGAGGAACTTAATGAAAAACTGTTTTTT.

J is TRBJ2-1 and V is TRBV7-2; a weak D match, TRBD1 (5 bases). The V end was cut by 3 bases, the J end by 12 bases, with 12 bases between. There are 12 residues in the CDR3. The V gene's germline CDR1 is SGHTA and CDR2 FQGNSA. CDR3 sequence: CASSFQGWVQFF. The CDR3 DNA is TGTGCCAGCAGCTTTCAGGGTTGGGTGCAGTTCTTC.

This clonotype was found a few times. V usage is TRBV27 and J usage is TRBJ2-3; D is unclear. Germline values: CDR1 MNHEY, CDR2 SMNVEV (reference sequence). With 8 bases removed from V and 1 base from J, the gap between germline ends came to 7 bases. CDR3 length: 12 residues. This CDR3 is CASHARTDTQYF. The CDR3 DNA follows: TGTGCCAGCCACGCTCGCACAGATACGCAGTATTTT.

This clonotype was picked up many times. The chain couples TRBV3-1 to TRBJ1-6; D is perhaps TRBD1 (5 bases). CDR1 is LGHDT and CDR2 is YNNKEL in the germline V gene (reference sequence). Trimming took off 1 base at V and 10 bases at J, with 17 bases between the two ends. The CDR3 length is 16 residues. The CDR3, as DNA: TGTGCCAGCAGCCAAGGGGTCGGGGGTAGTGCATCACCCCTCCACTTT. Amino acid sequence: CASSQGVGGSASPLHF.

There are many counts of this clonotype. The chain employs TRBV2 and TRBJ1-5; unclear D gene. With 3 bases removed from V and 0 bases from J, the gap between germline ends came to 6 bases. CDR3 length: 14 residues. Germline CDR1 SNHLY, CDR2 FYNNEI. CDR3 in amino acids: CASSDGFSNQPQHF. Here the CDR3 DNA reads TGTGCCAGCAGTGACGGATTTAGCAATCAGCCCCAGCATTTT.

DNA for the CDR3: TGTGCCAGCTCACCGGGACAGGGGGCCCGGCGGCCATACGAGCAGTACTTC. It specifies CASSPGQGARRPYEQYF. The rearrangement uses TRBV18 and TRBJ2-7; 12 bases are a match to TRBD1. With 3 bases clipped from V and 4 bases from J, the junction kept 10 bases outside the gene matches. This CDR3 comprises 17 residues. Germline values: CDR1 KGHSH, CDR2 LQKENI.

This clonotype was found a few times. J is TRBJ2-1 and V is TRBV20-1; 10 bases match TRBD2. The germline gives CDR1 DFQATT, CDR2 SNEGSKA (reference sequence). The trim removed 3 bases at V and 4 bases at J, leaving 3 bases unmatched. This CDR3 spans 14 amino acids. DNA of the CDR3: TGCAGTGCTAGCGCTAGCGGGAGTTACAATGAGCAGTTCTTC. It codes for CSASASGSYNEQFF.

Only a few counts were recorded for this clonotype. The V and J genes are TRBV6-5 and TRBJ2-3; 9 bases are shared with TRBD2. The CDR3 covers 16 residues. Germline V gene data show CDR1 as MNHEY and CDR2 as SVGAGI. J gave up 6 bases and V 2 bases, and 9 bases lay outside the gene matches. CDR3 sequence (DNA): TGTGCCAGCAGTTACGGGCTAGCGGGGTTGAGGGATACGCAGTATTTT. It yields the protein CASSYGLAGLRDTQYF.

This clonotype was seen many times. V is TRBV28 and J is TRBJ1-1, with D tentatively TRBD1 (5 bases). Germline CDR1 MDHEN, CDR2 SYDVKM. The CDR3 has 12 residues. V was pared by 2 bases and J by 7 bases, with 8 bases between. This chain's CDR3 is CASSLQGDEAFF. CDR3 DNA sequence: TGTGCCAGCAGTTTACAGGGCGATGAAGCTTTCTTT.

This clonotype was found a few times. CDR3 sequence reads: CAISESLSGRDTDTQYF. The CDR3 DNA sequence: TGTGCCATCAGTGAGTCCCTTAGCGGGAGGGACACAGATACGCAGTATTTT. The chain has TRBV10-3 and TRBJ2-3, with 11 bases identical to TRBD2. The CDR3 spans 17 residues. J was trimmed by 2 bases and V by 0 bases; bases with no gene match: 4. Germline lookup yields CDR1 ENHRY and CDR2 SYGVKD.

This clonotype was seen at least ten times. The CDR3 sequence: CASSLEPRANTEAFF. CDR3 DNA: TGCGCCAGCAGCTTGGAACCAAGGGCGAACACTGAAGCTTTCTTT. This chain uses TRBV5-1 with TRBJ1-1, with D unclear. The CDR3 is 15 amino acids. Germline V gene lookup returns CDR1 SGHRS and CDR2 YFSETQ. The V end was cut by 0 bases, the J end by 1 base, with 10 bases between.

This chain uses TRBV11-2 with TRBJ2-2; TRBD2 matches at 12 bases. Germline-derived CDR1 and CDR2 are SGHAT and FQNNGV. V lost 5 bases, J lost 4 bases, and 14 bases stayed unmatched. The CDR3 spans 19 residues. The CDR3 nucleotides are TGTGCCAGCAGCCCGGGCGGACTAGCGGGATCGTCGACCACCGGGGAGCTGTTTTTT. Its protein is CASSPGGLAGSSTTGELFF.

The sample holds many counts of this clonotype. The gene calls are TRBV28 and TRBJ2-7; D gene unclear. The germline CDR1 and CDR2 sequences are MDHEN and SYDVKM. This CDR3 is built from 12 residues. Trimming removed 4 bases at V and 7 bases at J, with 11 bases between. CDR3 sequence reads: CASSSLPREQYF. The CDR3 coding sequence is TGTGCCAGCAGTTCCCTCCCTAGGGAGCAGTACTTC.

This clonotype was seen a few times. The chain employs TRBV3-1 and TRBJ2-2; no clear D. Deletions cut 4 bases from V and 3 bases from J, with 15 bases between. Germline CDR1 is LGHDT and CDR2 is YNNKEL (reference sequence). The CDR3 has 16 amino acids. The DNA of the CDR3 is TGTGCCAGCAGCCCCCTTAGGTGGTATGACACCGGGGAGCTGTTTTTT. This translates into CASSPLRWYDTGELFF.

This clonotype was recorded at least ten times. The chain's CDR3 is CASSAGADYGYTF. CDR3 nucleotides: TGTGCCAGCAGCGCGGGGGCCGACTATGGCTACACCTTC. V usage is TRBV28 and J usage is TRBJ1-2, with D possibly TRBD1 on 6 matching bases. The CDR3 loop spans 13 amino acids. V was shortened by 6 bases and J by 3 bases, with 11 bases between the two germline ends. Per the germline V gene, CDR1 is MDHEN and CDR2 is SYDVKM.

This clonotype was detected a few times. V usage is TRBV2 and J usage is TRBJ2-1, with TRBD2 as a possible D gene (5 bases). In germline, CDR1 is SNHLY, CDR2 FYNNEI. Trimming stripped 6 bases from V and 3 bases from J, with 9 bases between. This CDR3 has 13 amino acids. The CDR3 protein is CASREDRYNEQFF. For the CDR3, the DNA is TGTGCCAGCAGGGAGGACCGCTACAATGAGCAGTTCTTC.

The V gene is TRBV19, the J gene TRBJ1-1, with unresolved D. Trimming removed 1 base from V and 1 base from J, with 4 bases in between. CDR1 is LNHDA, CDR2 SQIVND, per germline (reference sequence). CDR3 size: 13 residues. The CDR3 DNA reads TGTGCCAGTAGTATAGTCAAGAACACTGAAGCTTTCTTT. It specifies CASSIVKNTEAFF. The full variable domain, with the rest looked up from reference TRBV19 and TRBJ1-1, is DGGITQSPKYLFRKEGQNVTLSCEQNLNHDAMYWYRQDPGQGLRLIYYSQIVNDFQKGDIAEGYSVSREKKESFPLTVTSAQKNPTAFYLCASSIVKNTEAFFGQGTRLTVV.

The V gene is TRBV4-1, the J gene TRBJ2-7; 10 bases are a match to TRBD2. The CDR3 has 15 residues. The J segment lost 4 bases and the V segment lost 4 bases, leaving 7 bases of the junction unmatched. Germline CDR1 is MGHRA and CDR2 is YSYEKL. CDR3: CASSPAAGGRYEQYF. In DNA, the CDR3 is TGCGCCAGCAGCCCAGCAGCGGGGGGGAGATACGAGCAGTACTTC.

The chain links TRBV29-1 to TRBJ2-1; 11 bases align to TRBD2. The ends lost 4 bases at V and 4 bases at J; junction bases unmatched: 6. The CDR3 is 15 residues long. Per the germline V gene, CDR1 is SQVTM and CDR2 is ANQGSEA. CDR3 coding DNA: TGCAGCGTTGCCCCTCGACTAGCGGGATACAATGAGCAGTTCTTC. Residues: CSVAPRLAGYNEQFF.